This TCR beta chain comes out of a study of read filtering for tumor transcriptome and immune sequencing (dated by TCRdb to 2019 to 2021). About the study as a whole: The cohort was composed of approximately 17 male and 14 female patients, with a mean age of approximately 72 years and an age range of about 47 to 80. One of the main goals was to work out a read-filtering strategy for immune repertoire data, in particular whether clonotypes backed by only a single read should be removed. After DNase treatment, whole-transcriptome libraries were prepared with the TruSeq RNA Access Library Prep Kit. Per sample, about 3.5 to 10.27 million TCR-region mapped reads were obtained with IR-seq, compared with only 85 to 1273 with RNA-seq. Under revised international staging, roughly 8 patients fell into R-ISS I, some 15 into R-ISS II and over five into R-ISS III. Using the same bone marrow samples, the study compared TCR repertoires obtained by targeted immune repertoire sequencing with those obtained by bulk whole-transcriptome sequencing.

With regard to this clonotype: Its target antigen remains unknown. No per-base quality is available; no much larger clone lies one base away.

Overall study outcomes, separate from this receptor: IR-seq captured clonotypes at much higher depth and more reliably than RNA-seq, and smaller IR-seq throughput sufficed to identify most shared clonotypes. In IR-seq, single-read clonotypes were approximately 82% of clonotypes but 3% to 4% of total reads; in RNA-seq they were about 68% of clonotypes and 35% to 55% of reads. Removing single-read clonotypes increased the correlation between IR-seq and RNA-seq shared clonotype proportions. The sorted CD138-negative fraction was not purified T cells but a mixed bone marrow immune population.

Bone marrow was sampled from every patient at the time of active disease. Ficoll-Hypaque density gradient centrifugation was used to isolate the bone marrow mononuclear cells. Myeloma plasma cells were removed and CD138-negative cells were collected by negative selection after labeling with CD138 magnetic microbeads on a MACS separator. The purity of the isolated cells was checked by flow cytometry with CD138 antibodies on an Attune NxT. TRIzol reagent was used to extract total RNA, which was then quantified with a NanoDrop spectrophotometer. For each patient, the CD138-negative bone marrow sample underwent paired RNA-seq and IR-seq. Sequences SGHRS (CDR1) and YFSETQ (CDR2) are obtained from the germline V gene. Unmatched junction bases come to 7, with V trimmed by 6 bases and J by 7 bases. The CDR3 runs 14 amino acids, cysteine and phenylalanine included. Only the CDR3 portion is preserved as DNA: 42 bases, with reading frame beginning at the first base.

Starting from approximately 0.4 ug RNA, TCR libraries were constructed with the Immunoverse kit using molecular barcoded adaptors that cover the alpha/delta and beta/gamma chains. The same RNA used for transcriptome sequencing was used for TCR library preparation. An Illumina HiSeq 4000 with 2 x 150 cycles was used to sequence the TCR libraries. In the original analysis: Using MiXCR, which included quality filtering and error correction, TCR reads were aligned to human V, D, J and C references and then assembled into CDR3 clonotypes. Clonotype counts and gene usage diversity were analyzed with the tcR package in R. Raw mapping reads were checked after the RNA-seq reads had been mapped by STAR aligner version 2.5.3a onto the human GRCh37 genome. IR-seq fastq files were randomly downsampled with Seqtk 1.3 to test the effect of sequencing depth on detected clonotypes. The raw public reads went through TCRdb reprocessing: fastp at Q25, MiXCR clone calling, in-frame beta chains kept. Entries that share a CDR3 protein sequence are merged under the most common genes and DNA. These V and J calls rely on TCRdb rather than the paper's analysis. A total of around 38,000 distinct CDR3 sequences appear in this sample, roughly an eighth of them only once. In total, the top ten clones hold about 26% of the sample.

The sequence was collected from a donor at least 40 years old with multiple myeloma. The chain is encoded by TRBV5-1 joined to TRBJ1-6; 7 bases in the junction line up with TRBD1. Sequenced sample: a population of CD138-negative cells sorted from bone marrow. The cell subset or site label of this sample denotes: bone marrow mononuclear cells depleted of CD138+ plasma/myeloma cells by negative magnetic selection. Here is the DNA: TGCGCCAGCAAGGAGGGGGCAAGAAATTCACCCCTCCACTTT. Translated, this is CASKEGARNSPLHF.